Listed here are 23 T cell receptor beta chains from one sample, sequenced in a study of cytomegalovirus exposure and HLA in healthy donors. The primer mix had 60 Vbeta and 13 Jbeta primers. The data were produced by immunoSEQ multiplex PCR, yet TCRdb's version contains in-frame clones alone and is incomplete. This sample has some 140,000 clones, with 65% to 80% found just once. Source material: PBMCs. These receptors came from a man aged 18 to 30 in good health and CMV-seronegative.

This clone was observed a few times. The chain is built from TRBV29-1 and TRBJ2-1; 7 bases line up with TRBD1. The CDR3 spans 14 residues. V shed 6 bases, J shed 2 bases, and the junction held 7 bases outside the gene matches. Germline CDR1 SQVTM, CDR2 ANQGSEA. As DNA, the CDR3 is TGCAGCGTCGTACAGGGGACCCCCTACAATGAGCAGTTCTTC. The encoded protein is CSVVQGTPYNEQFF.

The rearrangement joins TRBV7-9 to TRBJ2-1; 9 bases line up with TRBD1. After removal of 5 bases from V and 7 bases from J, the junction contained 9 bases not matched to a gene. The V gene's germline CDR1 is SEHNR and CDR2 FQNEAQ (reference sequence). CDR3 length: 15 amino acids. The CDR3 region has the DNA TGTGCCAGCAGCCTAGGGACAGGGAGGTTAAATGAGCAGTTCTTC. Translating it yields CASSLGTGRLNEQFF.

This clone was detected a few times. CDR3 sequence: CASSPHTGGNQPQHF. The CDR3 DNA sequence: TGTGCCAGCAGCCCTCATACAGGGGGCAATCAGCCCCAGCATTTT. V gene TRBV9 combines with J gene TRBJ1-5, with 7 bases fitting TRBD1. J lost 2 bases, V lost 4 bases, and 6 bases had no gene match. The CDR3 totals 15 residues. Germline-derived CDR1 and CDR2 are SGDLS and YYNGEE. The whole variable domain, filled in from reference TRBV9 and TRBJ1-5, reads DSGVTQTPKHLITATGQRVTLRCSPRSGDLSVYWYQQSLDQGLQFLIQYYNGEERAKGNILERFSAQQFPDLHSELNLSSLELGDSALYFCASSPHTGGNQPQHFGDGTRLSIL.

The V call is TRBV27, the J call TRBJ1-4, with D possibly TRBD1 on 5 matching bases. There are 16 residues in the CDR3. Germline V CDR1 and CDR2: MNHEY, SMNVEV (reference sequence). Trimming cost V 5 bases and J 4 bases, with 17 bases left between them. This CDR3 is CASSPARGGINEKLFF. The CDR3 DNA reads TGTGCCAGCAGTCCCGCCCGGGGGGGGATTAATGAAAAACTGTTTTTT.

V gene TRBV7-3 combines with J gene TRBJ1-1, with D maybe TRBD1 (5 bases). Germline CDR1 and CDR2: SGHTA and FQGTGA. V was pared by 10 bases and J by 2 bases, with 14 bases between. This CDR3 spans 13 amino acids. The CDR3 region has the DNA TGTGCCACACAACAGGAAACCAACACTGAAGCTTTCTTT. It translates to CATQQETNTEAFF.

The rearrangement links TRBV6-4 to TRBJ1-1; TRBD1 matches at 9 bases. The germline gives CDR1 MRHNA, CDR2 SNTAGT. Trimming cost V 6 bases and J 3 bases; bases outside gene matches: 8. The CDR3 has 15 amino acids. The CDR3, as DNA: TGTGCCAGCAGCGTAGGGACAGGGTTGCACACTGAAGCTTTCTTT. This gives the protein CASSVGTGLHTEAFF.

The chain carries TRBV2 and TRBJ1-1; 7 bases are a match to TRBD1. V dropped 7 bases and J dropped 3; count of bases not matched to a gene: 8. CDR1 is SNHLY and CDR2 is FYNNEI in the germline V gene. There are 14 residues in the CDR3. CDR3 sequence (DNA): TGTGCCAGCAAGCAGGGGGAGTTGGACACTGAAGCTTTCTTT. It encodes CASKQGELDTEAFF.

Only a few counts were recorded for this clone. This chain joins TRBV19 and TRBJ1-1, with D unresolved. The length of the CDR3 is 15 residues. Trimming took 6 bases from V and 6 from J, leaving 20 bases between them. The germline V gene has CDR1 LNHDA and CDR2 SQIVND (reference sequence). The CDR3 DNA reads TGTGCCAGTAGGTTATTCGACGGGTCGTACTCTGAAGCTTTCTTT. Its protein is CASRLFDGSYSEAFF. Combining the CDR3 with reference TRBV19 and TRBJ1-1 gives the whole variable domain DGGITQSPKYLFRKEGQNVTLSCEQNLNHDAMYWYRQDPGQGLRLIYYSQIVNDFQKGDIAEGYSVSREKKESFPLTVTSAQKNPTAFYLCASRLFDGSYSEAFFGQGTRLTVV.

This clone was detected a few times. The V call is TRBV2, the J call TRBJ1-4; unclear D gene. Trimming pared 6 bases from V and 1 base from J, leaving 12 bases between. The germline V gene encodes CDR1 SNHLY and CDR2 FYNNEI. The CDR3 has 15 residues. This CDR3 is CASRRHLLTNEKLFF. In DNA, the CDR3 is TGTGCCAGCAGAAGACACCTGTTAACTAATGAAAAACTGTTTTTT.

This clone was detected only once. This chain connects TRBV27 to TRBJ1-1; perhaps TRBD1 as D (6 bases). CDR3 length: 12 amino acids. The V gene lost 7 bases and the J gene lost 7 bases, with 13 bases spanning the gap. Germline V CDR1 and CDR2: MNHEY, SMNVEV (reference sequence). The CDR3 bases are TGTGCCAGCACCCCGGGAGGGGGTGAAGCTTTCTTT. Translation gives CASTPGGGEAFF.

This chain links TRBV27 with TRBJ2-2; weak D call: TRBD1 (5 bases). The CDR3 length is 13 residues. V gave up 5 bases and J gave up 1 base, with 5 bases separating them. The germline CDR1 and CDR2 sequences are MNHEY and SMNVEV (reference sequence). CDR3 residues: CASSGQNTGELFF. CDR3 coding DNA: TGTGCCAGCAGTGGACAGAACACCGGGGAGCTGTTTTTT.

The chain is built from TRBV11-2 and TRBJ2-7; D gene uncertain. The length of the CDR3 is 12 residues. V lost 4 bases, J lost 6 bases, and 10 bases lay in between. Per the germline V gene, CDR1 is SGHAT and CDR2 is FQNNGV. In DNA form, the CDR3 reads TGTGCCAGCAGCTCCCAAACAGTCGAGCAGTACGTC. Its translation is CASSSQTVEQYV.

J is TRBJ1-2 and V is TRBV6-5; TRBD1 matches at 7 bases. Per the germline V gene, CDR1 is MNHEY and CDR2 is SVGAGI. With V trimmed by 5 bases and J by 8 bases, 14 bases remained unmatched. The CDR3 covers 15 residues. CDR3 sequence reads: CASSLLRKGARGYTF. DNA of the CDR3: TGTGCCAGCAGTCTACTTCGGAAGGGGGCCCGAGGCTACACCTTC.

As concerns this clone: One end of the junction does not line up with germline, which may come from a read error. CDR3 sequence (DNA): TGTGCCAGCAGCTTAGGGGACAGGTTGACAAACAGTCAGTACTTC. It codes for CASSLGDRLTNSQYF. The chain employs TRBV7-9 and TRBJ2-4, with 8 bases matching TRBD1. Per germline, CDR1 SEHNR and CDR2 FQNEAQ (reference sequence). The CDR3 has 15 amino acids.

The rearrangement links TRBV7-9 to TRBJ1-2, with TRBD1 matching 8 bases. CDR1 SEHNR and CDR2 FQNEAQ come from the germline V gene (reference sequence). The CDR3 totals 15 residues. J was trimmed by 3 bases and V by 5 bases; bases with no gene match: 8. CDR3 amino acids: CASSPIDRGDYGYTF. The DNA of the CDR3 is TGTGCCAGCAGCCCCATTGACAGGGGTGACTATGGCTACACCTTC.

The J gene is TRBJ1-6, the V gene TRBV2; perhaps TRBD1 as D (5 bases). CDR3 size: 16 residues. Germline V CDR1 and CDR2: SNHLY, FYNNEI. Trimming removed 0 bases at V and 10 bases at J, with 16 bases between. This CDR3 reads CASSEAGGTQRSPLHF. The DNA for the CDR3 is TGTGCCAGCAGTGAAGCGGGAGGGACCCAGCGATCACCCCTCCACTTT.

This clone showed up just once. V is TRBV29-1 and J is TRBJ2-7; D gene unclear. The CDR3 is 9 amino acids. Deletions cut 5 bases from V and 9 bases from J, with 8 bases between. Germline V CDR1 and CDR2: SQVTM, ANQGSEA. The CDR3 sequence is CSVRDGQYV. The CDR3 nucleotides read TGCAGCGTTCGAGATGGGCAGTACGTC.

Comments on this clone: A junction end diverges from the germline sequence, so it may reflect a read error. The chain is built from TRBV27 and TRBJ2-5, with a possible D match to TRBD2 (7 bases). Near its end, the DNA agrees better with TRBJ2-7, so the J call may be wrong. This CDR3 spans 14 amino acids. Germline assignment: CDR1 MNHEY and CDR2 SMNVEV (reference sequence). CDR3 residues: CASSLSRGGIEQYF. In nucleotides, the CDR3 is TGTGCCAGCAGTCTATCGAGGGGGGGGATCGAGCAGTACTTC.

The rearrangement joins TRBV5-1 to TRBJ2-3; 8 bases align to TRBD1. The trim removed 9 bases at V and 2 bases at J, leaving 8 bases unmatched. The germline V gene has CDR1 SGHRS and CDR2 YFSETQ. The CDR3 extends over 14 amino acids. The chain's CDR3 is CATRPGQDTDTQYF. The CDR3 nucleotides read TGCGCCACCCGACCGGGACAGGACACAGATACGCAGTATTTT.

This clone was observed a few times. The gene calls are TRBV2 and TRBJ2-3; 11 bases are shared with TRBD2. Germline-derived CDR1 and CDR2 are SNHLY and FYNNEI. V lost 5 bases and J lost 5; bases outside the gene matches: 21. The CDR3 has 20 residues. The CDR3 spells CASSLLLSFSGGAVGDTQYF. The CDR3 DNA reads as TGTGCCAGCAGTCTGTTGTTGTCCTTTAGCGGGGGGGCCGTAGGAGATACGCAGTATTTT.

This clone has more than one count but fewer than ten. This chain links TRBV6-1 with TRBJ1-6, with D possibly matching TRBD1 (5 bases). This CDR3 region has 15 residues. Germline loops: CDR1 MNHNS, CDR2 SASEGT. Trimming took 7 bases from V and 4 from J, leaving 14 bases between them. The CDR3 sequence: CASNPDDSYNSPLHF. CDR3 in DNA: TGTGCCAGCAACCCTGACGACAGTTATAATTCACCCCTCCACTTT.

A word on this clone: Other DNA sequences from this sample encode an identical CDR3 as well. The chain has TRBV27 and TRBJ1-1, with 8 bases matching TRBD1. With 3 bases clipped from V and 6 bases from J, the junction kept 0 bases outside the gene matches. The CDR3 runs to 12 residues. Germline V gives CDR1 MNHEY, CDR2 SMNVEV (reference sequence). CDR3 nucleotide sequence: TGTGCCAGCAGTTTGACAGGGGCTGAAGCTTTCTTT. This encodes CASSLTGAEAFF.

The chain links TRBV14 to TRBJ2-7; TRBD1 is a possible D gene (5 bases). Trimming left V 6 bases short and J 2 bases short, with 11 bases between. Germline V gene data show CDR1 as SGHDN and CDR2 as FVKESK. This CDR3 is built from 13 residues. The CDR3 loop reads CASRTGHTYEQYV. For the CDR3, the DNA is TGTGCCAGCAGGACTGGACATACCTACGAGCAGTACGTC.